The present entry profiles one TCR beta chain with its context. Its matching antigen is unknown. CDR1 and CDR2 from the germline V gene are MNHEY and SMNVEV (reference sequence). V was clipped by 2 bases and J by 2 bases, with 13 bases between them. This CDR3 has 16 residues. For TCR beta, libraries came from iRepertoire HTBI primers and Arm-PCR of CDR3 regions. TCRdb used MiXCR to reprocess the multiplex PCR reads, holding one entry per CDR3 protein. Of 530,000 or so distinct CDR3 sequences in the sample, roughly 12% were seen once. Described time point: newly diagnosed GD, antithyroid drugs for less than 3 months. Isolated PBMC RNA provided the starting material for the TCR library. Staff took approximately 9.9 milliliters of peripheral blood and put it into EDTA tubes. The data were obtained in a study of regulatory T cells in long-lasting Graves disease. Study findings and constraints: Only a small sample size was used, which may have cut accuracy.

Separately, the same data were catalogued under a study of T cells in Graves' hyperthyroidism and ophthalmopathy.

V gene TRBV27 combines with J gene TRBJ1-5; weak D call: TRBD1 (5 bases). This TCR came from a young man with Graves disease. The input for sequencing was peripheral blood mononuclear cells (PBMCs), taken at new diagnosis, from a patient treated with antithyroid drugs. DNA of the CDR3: TGTGCCAGCAGTTTACGGGGGACCCTTGGCAATCAGCCCCAGCATTTT. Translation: CASSLRGTLGNQPQHF.